This entry lists 15 T cell receptor beta chains sequenced from one sample in a study of response to subunit inactivated influenza vaccine. Using its own MiXCR run on the RT-PCR reads, TCRdb lists one record per CDR3 protein. The sample has more than 500,000 distinct CDR3 sequences; approximately 10% are singletons. These data also formed part of another study, on T cells expressing NK-cell markers. Turning to that study: It was by 5'RACE template switching with UMIs that TCR beta cDNA was made.

The source was PBMCs from blood, collected on the day of vaccination. The receptors shown here come from a man aged 50-60 years who received an inactivated influenza vaccine.

The sample holds many counts of this clonotype. The rearrangement links TRBV28 to TRBJ2-3; D remains ambiguous. The germline CDR1 and CDR2 sequences are MDHEN and SYDVKM. CDR3 length equals 13 residues. The CDR3 region has the DNA TGTGTTGCACGGGCGGCTAGCACAGATACGCAGTATTTT. This encodes CVARAASTDTQYF.

This clonotype has only a few counts. This chain joins TRBV6-2 or TRBV6-3 and TRBJ2-2; D is undetermined. This CDR3 has 15 residues. Germline V gene data show CDR1 as MNHEY and CDR2 as SVGEGT. Trimming took off 6 bases at V and 7 bases at J, with 18 bases between the two ends. The CDR3 bases are TGTGCCAGCAGCCCCAGGACCCCAGGCCGCGGGGAGCTGTTTTTT. It yields the protein CASSPRTPGRGELFF.

This clonotype was recorded a few times. The genes are TRBV28 and TRBJ2-3, with D possibly matching TRBD2 (6 bases). In germline, CDR1 is MDHEN, CDR2 SYDVKM. This CDR3 is built from 15 residues. Trimming stripped 2 bases from V and 4 bases from J, with 13 bases between. The CDR3: CASSLGLANSDTQYF. As DNA, the CDR3 is TGTGCCAGCAGTTTAGGGCTAGCGAATTCAGATACGCAGTATTTT. The variable domain in full, completed from reference TRBV28 and TRBJ2-3, reads DVKVTQSSRYLVKRTGEKVFLECVQDMDHENMFWYRQDPGLGLRLIYFSYDVKMKEKGDIPEGYSVSREKKERFSLILESASTNQTSMYLCASSLGLANSDTQYFGPGTRLTVL.

This clonotype has at least ten counts. The gene calls are TRBV5-1 and TRBJ1-5; D unclear. V lost 3 bases to trimming and J lost 3 bases, with 13 bases between them. CDR1 and CDR2 from the germline V gene are SGHRS and YFSETQ. CDR3 size: 15 residues. DNA of the CDR3: TGCGCCAGCAGCTCCCATACCGGGGACAATCAGCCCCAGCATTTT. Protein: CASSSHTGDNQPQHF.

This clonotype has a handful of counts. CDR3 sequence (DNA): TGCAGTGCTAGAGGGGGACTAGCGGGAGGGCCGCCCTACGAGCAGTACTTC. Protein sequence: CSARGGLAGGPPYEQYF. The rearrangement uses TRBV20-1 and TRBJ2-7; the match to TRBD2 covers 16 bases. This CDR3 has 17 residues. Germline-derived CDR1 and CDR2 are DFQATT and SNEGSKA (reference sequence). After removal of 1 base from V and 2 bases from J, the junction contained 5 bases not matched to a gene.

The chain joins TRBV4-3 to TRBJ2-1; 7 positions agree with TRBD2. The CDR3 has 15 residues. CDR1 and CDR2 (germline): LGHNA, YSLEER. V gave up 0 bases and J gave up 9 bases; unmatched junction bases: 8. CDR3 protein: CASSQDSGREIEQFF. The DNA of the CDR3 is TGCGCCAGCAGCCAAGATAGTGGGCGGGAGATTGAGCAGTTCTTC.

The chain is built from TRBV28 and TRBJ2-1; D is possibly TRBD2 (6 bases). Germline CDR1 and CDR2: MDHEN and SYDVKM. V was trimmed by 5 bases and J by 6 bases, leaving 14 bases between them. This CDR3 is 14 amino acids long. CDR3 in DNA: TGTGCCAGCAGTCCACGGGAGCCAAGCAATGAGCAGTTCTTC. It translates to CASSPREPSNEQFF.

The rearrangement links TRBV10-3 to TRBJ2-1; TRBD2 aligns across 7 bases. After removal of 4 bases from V and 6 bases from J, the junction contained 9 bases not matched to a gene. This CDR3 is 15 amino acids long. From germline, CDR1 is ENHRY and CDR2 SYGVKD. The DNA of the CDR3 is TGTGCCATCAGTGGGTGGGGGGGATCTAGCAATGAGCAGTTCTTC. Its translation: CAISGWGGSSNEQFF.

This clonotype has more than one count but fewer than ten. The chain combines TRBV30 with TRBJ2-1; 12 nucleotides agree with TRBD2. V lost 4 bases and J lost 9; bases outside the gene matches: 7. From germline, CDR1 is GTSNPN and CDR2 SVGIG (reference sequence). The CDR3 has 14 residues. The chain's CDR3 is CAWIASGGAGEQFF. The CDR3, as DNA: TGTGCCTGGATAGCTAGCGGGGGGGCCGGTGAGCAGTTCTTC.

In its sample, this clonotype was seen a few times. The V call is TRBV5-1, the J call TRBJ2-1; D may be TRBD2 (6 bases). V was pared by 4 bases and J by 4 bases, with 15 bases between. The germline V gene encodes CDR1 SGHRS and CDR2 YFSETQ. The CDR3 length is 15 residues. CDR3 residues: CASSPGLTQYNEQFF. Written as DNA, the CDR3 is TGCGCCAGCAGCCCAGGACTAACGCAGTACAATGAGCAGTTCTTC.

This clonotype was found a few times. The V gene is TRBV3-1, the J gene TRBJ2-5; D call uncertain. Germline V gene data show CDR1 as LGHDT and CDR2 as YNNKEL (reference sequence). CDR3 size: 15 residues. V lost 4 bases and J 0 bases, leaving 12 bases between the germline ends. The CDR3 sequence is CASSRKAEYQETQYF. CDR3 sequence (DNA): TGTGCCAGCAGCCGTAAGGCCGAATACCAAGAGACCCAGTACTTC.

The chain recombines TRBV12-3 or TRBV12-4 with TRBJ2-4; D unclear. The CDR3 covers 17 residues. Trimming cost V 6 bases and J 6 bases, with 24 bases left between them. The CDR3 region has the DNA TGTGCCAGCAGCCAAAAAGGCTATTCGGATACTTCAAACATTCAGTACTTC. Its translation is CASSQKGYSDTSNIQYF.

The sample holds a few counts of this clonotype. This rearrangement joins TRBV20-1 to TRBJ2-7; 11 nucleotides line up with TRBD2. The germline CDR1 and CDR2 sequences are DFQATT and SNEGSKA (reference sequence). The ends lost 0 bases at V and 3 bases at J; junction bases unmatched: 4. The CDR3 contains 15 residues. Here the CDR3 reads CSARDLLAGDYEQYF. DNA for the CDR3: TGCAGTGCTAGAGACCTACTAGCGGGAGACTACGAGCAGTACTTC.

The rearrangement uses TRBV29-1 and TRBJ1-3; 9 bases fit TRBD1. Per the germline V gene, CDR1 is SQVTM and CDR2 is ANQGSEA. Trimming at V came to 6 bases and at J to 1 base, leaving 7 bases not matched to a gene. CDR3 length equals 15 residues. DNA of the CDR3: TGCAGCGTCTGGGACAGGGCCCAGTCTGGAAACACCATATATTTT. It encodes CSVWDRAQSGNTIYF.

This clonotype has only a few counts. This chain uses TRBV4-1 with TRBJ1-5; D might be TRBD1 (6 bases). CDR1 is MGHRA, CDR2 YSYEKL, per germline. Deletions cut 0 bases from V and 3 bases from J, with 18 bases between. The CDR3 contains 18 residues. The CDR3 reads CASSQDSGAGMDNQPQHF. The CDR3 coding sequence is TGCGCCAGCAGCCAAGATTCAGGGGCGGGAATGGACAATCAGCCCCAGCATTTT.